This T cell receptor (beta chain) was observed in a study of blood T cells in healthy people across ages. Isolation per sample recovered at least 7 million PBMCs. The CDR3 loop spans 13 amino acids. Together with a sample-barcoded 5' primer, a J-beta primer mix was included in a second PCR lasting about 7 to 12 cycles. Through a template-switch adaptor with 12 random nucleotides, each cDNA molecule received a tag. MiXCR was run by TCRdb on the 5' RACE reads, yielding one entry per CDR3 protein. This table holds approximately 1.5 million distinct CDR3 sequences, around 35% found once. This clonotype occurred a few times.

The gene calls are TRBV21-1 and TRBJ2-7. TRBV21-1 is tagged as a pseudogene. The TCR originated in a woman aged 25 to 39 in good health. Sequencing was done on a sample of blood. CDR3 sequence reads: CASSDRRRDEQYF. CDR3 nucleotides: TGTGCCAGCAGCGACCGACGACGCGACGAGCAGTACTTC.